This TCR beta chain appears in the sequencing data of a study of blood T cell repertoires in COVID-19. Study-wide background: COVID-19 samples collected from the United States, Italy and Spain covered acute and convalescent phases. Sample material is recorded as cDNA or gDNA derived from T cells, B-cell-depleted T cells, or PBMCs.

Germline values: CDR1 LGHDT, CDR2 YNNKEL (reference sequence). The CDR3 totals 14 residues. V lost 3 bases, J lost 1 base, and 9 bases lay in between. Original analysis: Reference gene primer amplification yielded estimated nucleated cell counts. Profiling relied on immunoSEQ multiplex PCR, and the TCRdb table lists in-frame clones only, not all of them. The V and J calls and clone size come from that table; D and trimming were worked out from the DNA. Among about 150,000 clones listed, 70% to 80% were seen once. Sequencing was done on a sample of peripheral blood. This TCR came from a man in his sixties who had recovered from COVID-19. The chain is built from TRBV3-1 (or the pseudogene TRBV3-2) and TRBJ1-1, with a possible D match to TRBD1 (5 bases). CDR3: CASSHADRNTEAFF. In DNA, the CDR3 is TGTGCCAGCAGCCATGCCGACAGGAACACTGAAGCTTTCTTT.